This T cell receptor (beta chain) was recorded in a study of blood T cell repertoires in COVID-19. As handled by the study authors: Reference gene primer amplification gave nucleated cell count estimates. Some clones are missing from TCRdb's copy, which holds only in-frame ones; the method was immunoSEQ multiplex PCR. V and J calls and clone size are given by that table; D and trimming were obtained from the DNA. The sample consists of 200,000 to 250,000 clones, 75% to 90% of them appearing once. This clone was observed a single time. This clonotype was sampled from a woman in her late teens or twenties in a cohort exposed to, infected with or recovered from COVID-19 (not recorded which). The specimen sequenced was PBMCs or T cells enriched from blood (not recorded which).

The CDR3 spells CASSEYGPYMNTEAFF. CDR3 DNA sequence: TGTGCCAGCAGTGAATATGGCCCTTATATGAACACTGAAGCTTTCTTT. The chain employs TRBV2 and TRBJ1-1; D not certain. The CDR3 length is 16 residues. V was shortened by 2 bases and J by 0 bases, with 13 bases between the two germline ends. CDR1 and CDR2 from the germline V gene are SNHLY and FYNNEI.